The 27 T cell receptor beta chains in this list originate from one sample, sequenced in a study of T-cell memory formation after mild COVID-19. TCRdb used MiXCR to reprocess the 5' RACE reads, holding one entry per CDR3 protein. The data hold about 340,000 distinct CDR3 sequences, with 20% to 25% observed a single time. Sequencing was carried out using PBMCs or a T cell subset sorted from them (not recorded which). These receptors were obtained from an adult woman who had mild COVID-19 (a few samples of this study predate the infection). Cell type and time point are not known.

This clonotype was found a few times. The chain uses TRBV5-5 and TRBJ1-5; D call uncertain. The V end was cut by 4 bases, the J end by 4 bases, with 12 bases between. The germline V gene encodes CDR1 SGHKS and CDR2 YYEKEE (reference sequence). This CDR3 spans 14 amino acids. CDR3: CASSVGSLNQPQHF. As DNA, the CDR3 is TGTGCCAGCAGCGTGGGGAGCCTAAATCAGCCCCAGCATTTT.

CDR3 region: CASSYSRDTLEDEQYF. CDR3 DNA sequence: TGTGCCAGCAGTTACTCCCGGGACACCCTTGAGGACGAGCAGTACTTC. This chain connects TRBV6-2 or TRBV6-3 to TRBJ2-7, with D possibly matching TRBD1 (6 bases). Deletions cut 0 bases from V and 5 bases from J, with 17 bases between. The CDR3 covers 16 residues. Germline V CDR1 and CDR2: MNHEY, SVGEGT.

The chain carries TRBV12-3 or TRBV12-4 and TRBJ2-3; TRBD1 might be the D (5 bases). Trimming shortened V by 6 bases and J by 4 bases, and 20 bases separated the two germline ends. The CDR3 is 16 residues long. The CDR3 bases are TGTGCCAGCAGACCCGGACACCTGATGAGGTCAGATACGCAGTATTTT. Translation gives CASRPGHLMRSDTQYF.

This chain uses TRBV12-3 or TRBV12-4 with TRBJ1-1; a possible D gene is TRBD1 (5 bases). V lost 4 bases, J lost 5 bases, and 11 bases lay in between. This CDR3 spans 13 amino acids. The CDR3 reads CASSWGRRTEAFF. The CDR3 nucleotides read TGTGCCAGCAGTTGGGGCAGGAGGACTGAAGCTTTCTTT.

The chain couples TRBV20-1 to TRBJ2-3; no clear D gene. Trimming took 6 bases from V and 0 from J, leaving 16 bases between them. The CDR3 spans 15 residues. The germline V gene encodes CDR1 DFQATT and CDR2 SNEGSKA (reference sequence). CDR3 DNA sequence: TGCAGTGCCCCCCGCCCGGGTACTAGCACAGATACGCAGTATTTT. This encodes CSAPRPGTSTDTQYF.

The gene calls are TRBV6-5 and TRBJ2-7, with 7 positions matching TRBD2. CDR3 size: 14 residues. V lost 0 bases, J lost 12 bases, and 11 bases stayed unmatched. Germline CDR1 is MNHEY and CDR2 is SVGAGI. CDR3 protein: CASSYSVDGGRRYF. In nucleotides, the CDR3 is TGTGCCAGCAGTTACTCAGTGGACGGGGGGAGAAGGTACTTC.

In its sample, this clonotype was seen a few times. V gene TRBV5-8 combines with J gene TRBJ1-1, with D unclear. Trimming took 0 bases from V and 5 from J, leaving 14 bases between them. Germline V gene data show CDR1 as SGHTS and CDR2 as YDEGEE. CDR3 length: 15 amino acids. This chain's CDR3 is CASSLARVAGTEAFF. DNA for the CDR3: TGTGCCAGCAGCTTGGCAAGGGTCGCGGGGACTGAAGCTTTCTTT.

The chain couples TRBV5-6 to TRBJ2-3; the D gene is possibly TRBD2 (5 bases). Trimming removed 6 bases from V and 2 bases from J, with 19 bases in between. Germline-derived CDR1 and CDR2 are SGHDT and YYEEEE. CDR3 length: 16 amino acids. In DNA, the CDR3 is TGTGCCAGCAACTTAAAGGGAGACGACCTCACAGATACGCAGTATTTT. Its translation: CASNLKGDDLTDTQYF.

The sample holds many counts of this clonotype. J is TRBJ2-6 and V is TRBV5-4; D might be TRBD1 (6 bases). V was cut by 7 bases and J by 0 bases, with 26 bases left in between. The CDR3 has 20 residues. Germline assignment: CDR1 SGHNT and CDR2 YYREEE (reference sequence). CDR3 bases: TGTGCCAGCCGAAGTGGAATGGGGGCCGGTCTGAGCTCTGGGGCCAACGTCCTGACTTTC. Translating gives CASRSGMGAGLSSGANVLTF. Based on the CDR3 plus reference TRBV5-4 and TRBJ2-6, the full variable domain is ETGVTQSPTHLIKTRGQQVTLRCSSQSGHNTVSWYQQALGQGPQFIFQYYREEENGRGNFPPRFSGLQFPNYSSELNVNALELDDSALYLCASRSGMGAGLSSGANVLTFGAGSRLTVL.

This chain links TRBV3-1 with TRBJ2-7; TRBD1 aligns across 7 bases. In germline, CDR1 is LGHDT, CDR2 YNNKEL (reference sequence). This CDR3 contains 14 residues. V gave up 7 bases and J gave up 2 bases; unmatched junction bases: 8. The CDR3 loop is CASTPDRDPYEQYF. The CDR3 nucleotides read TGTGCCAGCACTCCAGACAGGGACCCCTACGAGCAGTACTTC.

The chain links TRBV7-2 to TRBJ2-7, with D maybe TRBD2 (5 bases). Germline CDR1 SGHTA, CDR2 FQGNSA. The CDR3 contains 14 residues. V lost 6 bases, J lost 6 bases, and 18 bases lay in between. The CDR3 region is CASSPSGLLLEQYF. CDR3 nucleotides: TGTGCCAGCAGTCCAAGCGGTCTCCTCCTCGAGCAGTACTTC.

This clonotype was counted ten times or more. In nucleotides, the CDR3 is TGTGCCAGTAAAGCCAGGGGCTTCGTCCTGACTTTC. As protein: CASKARGFVLTF. The rearrangement links TRBV19 to TRBJ2-6; perhaps TRBD1 as D (6 bases). Per germline, CDR1 LNHDA and CDR2 SQIVND (reference sequence). Trimming stripped 7 bases from V and 12 bases from J, with 13 bases between. The CDR3 extends over 12 amino acids.

This clonotype appeared many times. CDR3 nucleotide sequence: TGTGCCAGCAGCGTCCCTTCGGCCCCCAATGAGCAGTTCTTC. Translating it yields CASSVPSAPNEQFF. V usage is TRBV9 and J usage is TRBJ2-1, with D unclear. CDR3 size: 14 residues. The V gene lost 2 bases and the J gene lost 6 bases, with 12 bases spanning the gap. The germline gives CDR1 SGDLS, CDR2 YYNGEE. Combining the CDR3 with reference TRBV9 and TRBJ2-1 gives the whole variable domain DSGVTQTPKHLITATGQRVTLRCSPRSGDLSVYWYQQSLDQGLQFLIQYYNGEERAKGNILERFSAQQFPDLHSELNLSSLELGDSALYFCASSVPSAPNEQFFGPGTRLTVL.

The CDR3 loop reads CASSTDRGTEAFF. CDR3 DNA: TGTGCCAGTAGTACGGACAGGGGCACTGAAGCTTTCTTT. V is TRBV19 and J is TRBJ1-1, with TRBD1 identical over 9 bases. The ends lost 4 bases at V and 4 bases at J; junction bases unmatched: 1. CDR1 LNHDA and CDR2 SQIVND come from the germline V gene (reference sequence). The CDR3 consists of 13 residues. The full variable domain, rest sourced from reference TRBV19 and TRBJ1-1, is DGGITQSPKYLFRKEGQNVTLSCEQNLNHDAMYWYRQDPGQGLRLIYYSQIVNDFQKGDIAEGYSVSREKKESFPLTVTSAQKNPTAFYLCASSTDRGTEAFFGQGTRLTVV.

The genes are TRBV27 and TRBJ1-1; D is ambiguous. CDR3 length: 15 residues. Trimming left V 5 bases short and J 2 bases short, with 15 bases between. Germline-derived CDR1 and CDR2 are MNHEY and SMNVEV (reference sequence). CDR3 DNA: TGTGCCAGCAGTCTACTGGGCGGGATTAACACTGAAGCTTTCTTT. Translating it yields CASSLLGGINTEAFF.

V usage is TRBV29-1 and J usage is TRBJ2-5; 10 positions agree with TRBD1. The V and J ends lost 6 bases and 6 bases, in that order; junction bases with no gene match: 10. Germline CDR1 is SQVTM and CDR2 is ANQGSEA. The CDR3 covers 14 residues. CDR3 region: CSVPTTGGTQTQYF. In nucleotides, the CDR3 is TGCAGCGTCCCCACGACAGGGGGCACACAGACCCAGTACTTC.

This chain joins TRBV7-9 and TRBJ2-1, with D possibly matching TRBD2 (6 bases). Looked up from germline, CDR1 is SEHNR and CDR2 is FQNEAQ (reference sequence). Trimming cost V 5 bases and J 3 bases, with 17 bases left between them. The CDR3 loop spans 16 amino acids. The CDR3 coding sequence is TGTGCCAGCAGCCCGACCGGGACTGGGAACTACAATGAGCAGTTCTTC. The encoded protein is CASSPTGTGNYNEQFF.

This chain joins TRBV20-1 and TRBJ1-5, with D possibly TRBD1 on 5 matching bases. The CDR3 spans 15 residues. The ends were cut back, 0 bases at V and 11 bases at J, with 20 bases in the middle. Germline V lookup: CDR1 DFQATT, CDR2 SNEGSKA (reference sequence). CDR3 residues: CSARERTRPIGSQHF. CDR3 in DNA: TGCAGTGCTAGAGAGCGGACACGGCCTATCGGGTCCCAGCATTTT.

The sample holds a few counts of this clonotype. The chain carries TRBV5-5 and TRBJ2-7; 12 bases align to TRBD1. CDR1 and CDR2 (germline): SGHKS, YYEKEE (reference sequence). The junction had 5 bases not matched to a gene; V was cut back by 5 bases and J by 5 bases. This CDR3 is built from 14 residues. Here the CDR3 reads CASRPGQGANEQYF. DNA for the CDR3: TGTGCCAGCAGACCGGGACAGGGGGCCAACGAGCAGTACTTC.

This clonotype was found a few times. V and J are TRBV9 and TRBJ1-2; possibly TRBD1 for D (5 bases). V shed 4 bases and J shed 4 bases, with 17 bases lying between them. The CDR3 totals 15 residues. Germline V gene lookup returns CDR1 SGDLS and CDR2 YYNGEE. The CDR3 spells CASSLYPGDSYGYTF. The CDR3 DNA sequence: TGTGCCAGCAGCCTTTATCCCGGGGACTCCTATGGCTACACCTTC. The whole variable domain, filled in from reference TRBV9 and TRBJ1-2, reads DSGVTQTPKHLITATGQRVTLRCSPRSGDLSVYWYQQSLDQGLQFLIQYYNGEERAKGNILERFSAQQFPDLHSELNLSSLELGDSALYFCASSLYPGDSYGYTFGSGTRLTVV.

The genes are TRBV5-4 and TRBJ2-3; TRBD2 is a possible D gene (6 bases). The CDR3 totals 14 residues. Germline V lookup: CDR1 SGHNT, CDR2 YYREEE (reference sequence). With 2 bases removed from V and 2 bases from J, the gap between germline ends came to 9 bases. The CDR3 region has the DNA TGTGCCAGCAGCTTTGGCGGGGTCACAGATACGCAGTATTTT. It is translated as CASSFGGVTDTQYF.

The chain uses TRBV7-9 and TRBJ2-1, with D possibly TRBD2 on 7 matching bases. The CDR3 sequence is 15 residues long. The V end was cut by 5 bases, the J end by 3 bases, with 14 bases between. The germline gives CDR1 SEHNR, CDR2 FQNEAQ (reference sequence). CDR3 nucleotides: TGTGCCAGCAGCCAGAGCGGGACATTCTACAATGAGCAGTTCTTC. Its translation is CASSQSGTFYNEQFF.

This sequence joins TRBV7-9 and TRBJ2-2; D possibly corresponds to TRBD1 (6 bases). Per germline, CDR1 SEHNR and CDR2 FQNEAQ (reference sequence). The CDR3 has 16 amino acids. Trimming left V 7 bases short and J 5 bases short, with 20 bases between. CDR3 coding DNA: TGTGCCAGCACCCAAACAGGGAAGCCTTCGACCGGGGAGCTGTTTTTT. Residues: CASTQTGKPSTGELFF.

This rearrangement joins TRBV9 to TRBJ2-7; either TRBD1 or TRBD2 may supply D (5 bases each). The CDR3 runs to 14 residues. With 4 bases removed from V and 3 bases from J, the gap between germline ends came to 14 bases. From germline, CDR1 is SGDLS and CDR2 YYNGEE. For the CDR3, the DNA is TGTGCCAGCAGCCCAGCCCGGGGCCACTACGAGCAGTACTTC. Translating it yields CASSPARGHYEQYF.

This clonotype has a handful of counts. The gene calls are TRBV2 and TRBJ2-4; D gene ambiguous. Germline V gene data show CDR1 as SNHLY and CDR2 as FYNNEI. The CDR3 has 14 residues. The V end lost 7 bases, the J end lost 0 bases, and 10 bases lay between the germline ends. CDR3 amino acids: CASTTSRAKNIQYF. The DNA for the CDR3 is TGTGCCAGCACCACCTCAAGAGCCAAAAACATTCAGTACTTC.

J is TRBJ2-6 and V is TRBV9; TRBD1 matches at 7 bases. Germline V CDR1 and CDR2: SGDLS, YYNGEE. The CDR3 covers 15 residues. The junction had 1 base not matched to a gene; V was cut back by 4 bases and J by 0 bases. The CDR3 nucleotides read TGTGCCAGCAGCCGGGACAGCTCTGGGGCCAACGTCCTGACTTTC. This gives the protein CASSRDSSGANVLTF.

This rearrangement joins TRBV15 to TRBJ2-1, with 9 bases fitting TRBD2. This CDR3 contains 17 residues. Germline V gene lookup returns CDR1 LNHNV and CDR2 YYDKDF (reference sequence). V dropped 0 bases and J dropped 4; count of bases not matched to a gene: 7. As DNA, the CDR3 is TGTGCCACCAGCAGAGAGAGGCGGGAGGGCCCTTACAATGAGCAGTTCTTC. It yields the protein CATSRERREGPYNEQFF.